This TCR beta chain was profiled in a study of blood T cell repertoires in COVID-19. Study context: Material from acute and convalescent COVID-19 was sourced from the United States, Italy and Spain. Nucleic acid was either cDNA or gDNA, and it came from T cells, B-cell-depleted T cells, or PBMCs.

V lost 5 bases and J lost 0, with 15 bases in between. Germline-derived CDR1 and CDR2 are LNHDA and SQIVND (reference sequence). This CDR3 is 16 amino acids long. Using immunoSEQ multiplex PCR, the repertoire was profiled, and TCRdb retains in-frame clones only, with some absent. The sample lists about 280,000 clones, over 75% seen once, with more than 7.5% in the top ten. The gene calls are TRBV19 and TRBJ2-3, with a possible D match to TRBD1 (5 bases). The clonotype was recovered from a man younger than 30 with active or convalescent COVID-19. The sample comprised peripheral blood. The CDR3 spells CASSFMAGASTDTQYF. CDR3 nucleotides: TGTGCCAGTAGTTTCATGGCTGGGGCCAGCACAGATACGCAGTATTTT.